This T cell receptor (beta chain) originates from a study of T cell changes during pregnancy in multiple sclerosis. Here immunoSEQ multiplex PCR was the method, and the copy in TCRdb shows in-frame clones only, minus some. The sample lists around 68,000 clones, about nine tenths occurring once. Trimming at V came to 4 bases and at J to 10 bases, leaving 6 bases not matched to a gene. Germline V gene lookup returns CDR1 SGHKS and CDR2 YYEKEE (reference sequence). This CDR3 comprises 13 residues. This sequence originates from a female donor with multiple sclerosis, enrolled in a pregnancy study. Specimen: peripheral blood, collected in the third trimester of pregnancy. The rearrangement links TRBV5-5 to TRBJ2-1; 9 nucleotides line up with TRBD1. CDR3 amino acids: CASSEQGAYEQFF. CDR3 sequence (DNA): TGTGCCAGCAGCGAACAGGGGGCTTACGAGCAGTTCTTC.